What follows are 17 T cell receptor beta chains derived from one specimen sequenced in a study of cytomegalovirus exposure and HLA in healthy donors. Assay used: immunoSEQ multiplex PCR; TCRdb lists only in-frame clones, some missing. The sample has about 64,000 clones; around 89% are singletons. The sequenced sample consisted of PBMCs. The receptors come from a woman aged 18-35 years in good health and CMV-seronegative.

There are a few counts of this clone. V usage is TRBV6-6 and J usage is TRBJ2-7; 9 nucleotides match TRBD2. CDR3 length equals 16 residues. Germline CDR1 and CDR2: MNHNY and SVGAGI (reference sequence). Trimming removed 5 bases from V and 1 base from J; junction bases left unmatched: 9. The CDR3 here is CASSPPGSGRSYEQYF. In nucleotides, the CDR3 is TGTGCCAGCAGTCCGCCTGGTAGCGGGAGATCCTACGAGCAGTACTTC.

The chain has TRBV9 and TRBJ2-7; 10 bases align to TRBD2. The germline CDR1 and CDR2 sequences are SGDLS and YYNGEE. There are 15 residues in the CDR3. V dropped 2 bases and J dropped 5; count of bases not matched to a gene: 7. The CDR3 bases are TGTGCCAGCAGCGTTGGACTAGCGGTCGGGAACGAGCAGTACTTC. It encodes CASSVGLAVGNEQYF.

The chain couples TRBV14 to TRBJ2-5, with TRBD2 identical over 7 bases. V was pared by 4 bases and J by 1 base, with 3 bases of the junction left unmatched. Germline lookup yields CDR1 SGHDN and CDR2 FVKESK. CDR3 size: 14 residues. In nucleotides, the CDR3 is TGTGCCAGCAGCCCGGGGAGGGTCCAAGAGACCCAGTACTTC. This sequence encodes CASSPGRVQETQYF.

This chain joins TRBV7-2 and TRBJ1-4; the D gene is possibly TRBD1 (6 bases). CDR3 length equals 15 residues. Germline V gene lookup returns CDR1 SGHTA and CDR2 FQGNSA. Trimming shortened V by 2 bases and J by 3 bases, and 10 bases separated the two germline ends. The CDR3 sequence: CASSLQTGSNEKLFF. CDR3 DNA sequence: TGTGCCAGCAGCTTACAAACAGGGTCTAATGAAAAACTGTTTTTT.

This sequence joins TRBV19 and TRBJ1-2; D not certain. Germline V lookup: CDR1 LNHDA, CDR2 SQIVND (reference sequence). V was cut by 5 bases and J by 10 bases, with 14 bases left in between. This CDR3 has 12 amino acids. The chain's CDR3 is CASSGRMFDYTF. The CDR3 nucleotides are TGTGCCAGTAGTGGCCGAATGTTCGACTACACCTTC.

The gene calls are TRBV10-1 and TRBJ2-5; D is unresolved. Between the trimmed V and J ends, which lost 6 bases and 4 bases, there was a span of 18 bases. The CDR3 is 15 residues long. Germline lookup yields CDR1 WNHNN and CDR2 SYGVQD (reference sequence). The CDR3 DNA follows: TGCGCCAGCAGCCCTGGTAAGAGGCCGACAGAGACCCAGTACTTC. It codes for CASSPGKRPTETQYF.

The V gene is TRBV7-9, the J gene TRBJ1-5, with no clear D. Germline loops: CDR1 SEHNR, CDR2 FQNEAQ (reference sequence). This CDR3 contains 13 residues. V was cut by 1 base and J by 4 bases, with 5 bases left in between. The CDR3 DNA reads TGTGCCAGCAGCTTAGGAGAGAATCAGCCCCAGCATTTT. It translates to CASSLGENQPQHF. Based on the CDR3 plus reference TRBV7-9 and TRBJ1-5, the full variable domain is DTGVSQNPRHKITKRGQNVTFRCDPISEHNRLYWYRQTLGQGPEFLTYFQNEAQLEKSRLLSDRFSAERPKGSFSTLEIQRTEQGDSAMYLCASSLGENQPQHFGDGTRLSIL.

CDR3 amino acids: CASSADFYNEQFF. CDR3 coding DNA: TGTGCCAGCAGCGCGGACTTTTACAATGAGCAGTTCTTC. The genes are TRBV7-2 and TRBJ2-1; perhaps TRBD2 as D (5 bases). The CDR3 is made up of 13 amino acids. V was clipped by 5 bases and J by 4 bases, with 9 bases between them. Germline CDR1 and CDR2: SGHTA and FQGNSA.

This clone was observed a few times. The V and J genes are TRBV7-3 and TRBJ2-2, with D possibly TRBD1 on 5 matching bases. The CDR3 contains 14 residues. Germline lookup yields CDR1 SGHTA and CDR2 FQGTGA. V gave up 4 bases and J gave up 1 base, with 7 bases separating them. The DNA for the CDR3 is TGTGCCAGCAGCTCCGGACAGAACACCGGGGAGCTGTTTTTT. Its translation: CASSSGQNTGELFF.

The chain employs TRBV2 and TRBJ1-1, with D perhaps matching TRBD1 (5 bases). The CDR3 contains 15 residues. V was cut by 2 bases and J by 6 bases, with 16 bases left in between. The V gene's germline CDR1 is SNHLY and CDR2 FYNNEI. The CDR3 nucleotides read TGTGCCAGCAGTGAAAATGGCCTCTGGGGCGCTGAAGCTTTCTTT. It specifies CASSENGLWGAEAFF.

The chain carries TRBV19 and TRBJ1-1; D ambiguous. Germline lookup yields CDR1 LNHDA and CDR2 SQIVND (reference sequence). Deletions cut 7 bases from V and 1 base from J, with 10 bases between. The CDR3 has 13 amino acids. Here the CDR3 DNA reads TGTGCCAGTACCGCGGGCGGGAACACTGAAGCTTTCTTT. Translation: CASTAGGNTEAFF.

The chain is built from TRBV30 and TRBJ1-5, with TRBD1 as a possible D gene (5 bases). The CDR3 is 15 amino acids. The V end lost 3 bases, the J end lost 4 bases, and 16 bases lay between the germline ends. From germline, CDR1 is GTSNPN and CDR2 SVGIG (reference sequence). The CDR3 protein is CAWSLSGGGNQPQHF. The CDR3 DNA sequence: TGTGCCTGGAGCCTGTCCGGCGGGGGGAATCAGCCCCAGCATTTT.

In the case of this clone: The junction departs from the called germline gene at one end, perhaps through a read error. The chain employs TRBV6-1 and TRBJ2-6; possibly TRBD1 for D (6 bases). In germline, CDR1 is MNHNS, CDR2 SASEGT. The CDR3 runs to 19 residues. The chain's CDR3 is CASSKANRDTYSGANVLTF. The DNA of the CDR3 is TGTGCCAGCAGTAAAGCTAATCGGGACACCTACTCTGGGGCCAACGTCCTGACTTTC.

This chain links TRBV5-4 with TRBJ1-4; D gene uncertain. Trimming removed 0 bases from V and 5 bases from J, with 5 bases in between. The CDR3 consists of 13 residues. In germline, CDR1 is SGHNT, CDR2 YYREEE (reference sequence). The CDR3 DNA follows: TGTGCCAGCAGCTTGGCCCCAAATGAAAAACTGTTTTTT. This translates into CASSLAPNEKLFF.

The rearrangement uses TRBV9 and TRBJ2-3; tentatively, D is TRBD1 (5 bases). The CDR3 has 13 amino acids. Germline V lookup: CDR1 SGDLS, CDR2 YYNGEE. The V gene lost 2 bases and the J gene lost 5 bases, with 9 bases spanning the gap. CDR3 residues: CASSVGLIDTQYF. The CDR3 DNA is TGTGCCAGCAGCGTGGGGCTTATAGATACGCAGTATTTT.

This clone occurred a few times. The J gene is TRBJ1-2, the V gene TRBV7-2; D uncertain. The CDR3 is made up of 12 amino acids. CDR1 and CDR2 from the germline V gene are SGHTA and FQGNSA. V lost 4 bases and J 6 bases, leaving 9 bases between the germline ends. The CDR3 DNA follows: TGTGCCAGCAGCTGGGCCCAGGATGGCTACACCTTC. Encoded protein: CASSWAQDGYTF. Complete variable domain (other parts from reference TRBV7-2 and TRBJ1-2): GAGVSQSPSNKVTEKGKDVELRCDPISGHTALYWYRQSLGQGLEFLIYFQGNSAPDKSGLPSDRFSAERTGGSVSTLTIQRTQQEDSAVYLCASSWAQDGYTFGSGTRLTVV.

The chain combines TRBV27 with TRBJ2-1; 9 positions agree with TRBD1. The germline V gene encodes CDR1 MNHEY and CDR2 SMNVEV (reference sequence). With V trimmed by 2 bases and J by 3 bases, 5 bases remained unmatched. The CDR3 spans 16 residues. The CDR3 nucleotides read TGTGCCAGCAGTTTAATCCTGGGACAGGGCTACAATGAGCAGTTCTTC. It translates to CASSLILGQGYNEQFF.